The present T cell receptor beta chain was sequenced within a study of monozygotic twins with inflammatory bowel disease. The CDR3 runs 16 residues. Germline lookup yields CDR1 DFQATT and CDR2 SNEGSKA (reference sequence). Notes on this clonotype: Its specificity is not known.

Findings of the study overall: Ultimately, a single strong signal or clonotype associated with IBD was not supported.

UMIs incorporating a 6-nucleotide sample barcode were appended by means of template switching. Nested amplification of TCRalpha and TCRbeta cDNA involved two PCRs of roughly 17 and 9 cycles. TCRdb re-called the 5' RACE reads; every CDR3 protein appears as one record, without DNA. This table holds around 380,000 distinct CDR3 sequences. The rearrangement joins TRBV20-1 to TRBJ2-2; as DNA is missing, the TRBD2 call by TCRdb cannot be tested. The specimen sequenced was blood. The source of this sequence is a human donor with ulcerative colitis or Crohn's disease, or a healthy co-twin of an affected twin (not recorded which). CDR3 loop: CSARPGERVNTGELFF.